The sequence of this T cell receptor beta chain was determined in a study of esophageal squamous cell carcinoma under preoperative chemotherapy. In the study overall: Both tumor-infiltrating lymphocytes and peripheral blood T cells were profiled.

Regarding the study as a whole: After chemotherapy, TCR diversity rose significantly in peripheral T cells but not in tumor-infiltrating lymphocytes.

Time point given: after preoperative PTX-NDP chemotherapy. Before surgery, patients were given preoperative paclitaxel-nedaplatin chemotherapy. Germline V gene lookup returns CDR1 SGHVS and CDR2 FNYEAQ. V lost 5 bases to trimming and J lost 0 bases; unmatched junction nucleotides: 5. This CDR3 has 16 amino acids. TCRdb passed the PCR reads through MiXCR, listing each CDR3 protein once. Here the sample spans roughly 9,300 distinct CDR3 sequences, about 52% being singletons. With respect to this clonotype: Its antigen is unknown.

The J gene is TRBJ2-1, the V gene TRBV7-6, with 9 bases identical to TRBD2. This specimen was collected from a patient given preoperative chemotherapy. The clonotype originates from a human donor with esophageal squamous cell carcinoma. The donor label of this sample is uncertain. As DNA, the CDR3 is TGTGCCAGCAGCCGACTAGCGGATAACTCCTACAATGAGCAGTTCTTC. Amino acid sequence: CASSRLADNSYNEQFF.